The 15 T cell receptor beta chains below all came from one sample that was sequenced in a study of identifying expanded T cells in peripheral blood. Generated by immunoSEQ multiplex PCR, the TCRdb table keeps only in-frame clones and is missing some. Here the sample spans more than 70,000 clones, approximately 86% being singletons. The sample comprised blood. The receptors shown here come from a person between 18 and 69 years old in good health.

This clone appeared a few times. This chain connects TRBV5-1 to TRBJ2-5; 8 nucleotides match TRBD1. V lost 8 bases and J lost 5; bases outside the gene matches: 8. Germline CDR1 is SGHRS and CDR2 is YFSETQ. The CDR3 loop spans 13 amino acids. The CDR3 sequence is CASRQGRSETQYF. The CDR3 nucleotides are TGCGCCAGTCGACAGGGGCGGTCGGAGACCCAGTACTTC.

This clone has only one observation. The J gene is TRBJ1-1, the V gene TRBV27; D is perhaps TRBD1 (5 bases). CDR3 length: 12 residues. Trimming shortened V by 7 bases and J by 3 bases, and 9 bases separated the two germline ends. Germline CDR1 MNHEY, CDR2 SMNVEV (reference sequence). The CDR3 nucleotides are TGTGCCAGCAAAAGGGGCTACACTGAAGCTTTCTTT. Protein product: CASKRGYTEAFF.

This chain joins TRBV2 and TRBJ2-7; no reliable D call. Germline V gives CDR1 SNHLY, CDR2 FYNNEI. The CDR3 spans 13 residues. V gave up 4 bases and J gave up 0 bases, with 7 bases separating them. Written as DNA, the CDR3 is TGTGCCAGCAGTGTCGAAAGCTCCTACGAGCAGTACTTC. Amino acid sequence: CASSVESSYEQYF.

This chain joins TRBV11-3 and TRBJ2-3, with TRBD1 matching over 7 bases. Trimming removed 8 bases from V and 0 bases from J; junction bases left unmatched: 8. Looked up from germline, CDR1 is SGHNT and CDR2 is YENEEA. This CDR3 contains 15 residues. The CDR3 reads CASSPGTASTDTQYF. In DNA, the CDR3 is TGTGCCAGCTCTCCTGGGACAGCGAGCACAGATACGCAGTATTTT. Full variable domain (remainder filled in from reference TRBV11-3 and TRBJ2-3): EAGVVQSPRYKIIEKKQPVAFWCNPISGHNTLYWYLQNLGQGPELLIRYENEEAVDDSQLPKDRFSAERLKGVDSTLKIQPAELGDSAVYLCASSPGTASTDTQYFGPGTRLTVL.

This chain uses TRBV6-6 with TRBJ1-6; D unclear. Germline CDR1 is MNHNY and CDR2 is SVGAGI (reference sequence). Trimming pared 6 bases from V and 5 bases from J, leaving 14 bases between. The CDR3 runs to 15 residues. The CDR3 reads CASSLIIPHNSPLHF. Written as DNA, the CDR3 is TGTGCCAGCAGCCTAATCATACCCCATAATTCACCCCTCCACTTT.

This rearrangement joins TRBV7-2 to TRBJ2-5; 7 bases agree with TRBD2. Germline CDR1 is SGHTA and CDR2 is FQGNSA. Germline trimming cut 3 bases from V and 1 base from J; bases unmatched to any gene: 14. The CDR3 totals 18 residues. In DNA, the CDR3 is TGTGCCAGCAGCTTCCCCAGGTATCCGGCGGGGGTCCAAGAGACCCAGTACTTC. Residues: CASSFPRYPAGVQETQYF. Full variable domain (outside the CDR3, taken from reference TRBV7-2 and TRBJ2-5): GAGVSQSPSNKVTEKGKDVELRCDPISGHTALYWYRQSLGQGLEFLIYFQGNSAPDKSGLPSDRFSAERTGGSVSTLTIQRTQQEDSAVYLCASSFPRYPAGVQETQYFGPGTRLLVL.

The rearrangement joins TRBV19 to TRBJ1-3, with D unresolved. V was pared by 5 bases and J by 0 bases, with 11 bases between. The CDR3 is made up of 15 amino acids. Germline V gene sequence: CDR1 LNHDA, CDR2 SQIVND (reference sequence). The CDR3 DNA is TGTGCCAGTAGTCCACACATCTTCTCTGGAAACACCATATATTTT. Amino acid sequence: CASSPHIFSGNTIYF.

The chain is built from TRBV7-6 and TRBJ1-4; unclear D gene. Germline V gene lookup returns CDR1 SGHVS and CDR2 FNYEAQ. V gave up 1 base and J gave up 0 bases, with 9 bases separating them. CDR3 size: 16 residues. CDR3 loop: CASSLEAGTTNEKLFF. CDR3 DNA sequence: TGTGCCAGCAGCTTAGAGGCGGGGACAACTAATGAAAAACTGTTTTTT.

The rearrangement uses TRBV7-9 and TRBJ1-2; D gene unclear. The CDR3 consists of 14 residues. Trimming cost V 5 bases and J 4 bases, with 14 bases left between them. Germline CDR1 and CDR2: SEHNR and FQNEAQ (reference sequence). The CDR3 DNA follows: TGTGCCAGCAGCCGTCCGGGAAGCACCTATGGCTACACCTTC. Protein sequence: CASSRPGSTYGYTF.

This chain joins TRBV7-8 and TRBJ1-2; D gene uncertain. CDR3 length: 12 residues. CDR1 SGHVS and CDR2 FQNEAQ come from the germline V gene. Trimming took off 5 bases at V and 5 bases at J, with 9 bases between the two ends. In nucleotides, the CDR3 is TGTGCCAGCAGCGCCGCCGGGTATGGCTACACCTTC. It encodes CASSAAGYGYTF.

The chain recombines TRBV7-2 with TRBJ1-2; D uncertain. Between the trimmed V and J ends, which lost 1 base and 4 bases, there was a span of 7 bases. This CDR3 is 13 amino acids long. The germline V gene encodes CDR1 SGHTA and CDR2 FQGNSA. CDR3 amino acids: CASSLGFSYGYTF. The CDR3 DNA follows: TGTGCCAGCAGCTTAGGATTTTCCTATGGCTACACCTTC.

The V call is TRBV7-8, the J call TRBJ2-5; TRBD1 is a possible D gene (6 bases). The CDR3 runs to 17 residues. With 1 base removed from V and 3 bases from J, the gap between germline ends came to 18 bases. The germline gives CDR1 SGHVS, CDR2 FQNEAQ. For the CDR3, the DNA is TGTGCCAGCAGCTTAGTACCCCTACAGGGTGGCGAAGAGACCCAGTACTTC. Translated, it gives CASSLVPLQGGEETQYF.

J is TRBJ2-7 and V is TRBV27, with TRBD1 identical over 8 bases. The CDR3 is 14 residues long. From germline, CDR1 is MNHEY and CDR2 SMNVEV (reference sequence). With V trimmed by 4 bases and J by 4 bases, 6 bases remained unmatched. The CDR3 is CASSSGQGLYEQYF. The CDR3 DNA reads TGTGCCAGCAGTTCCGGACAGGGTTTGTACGAGCAGTACTTC.

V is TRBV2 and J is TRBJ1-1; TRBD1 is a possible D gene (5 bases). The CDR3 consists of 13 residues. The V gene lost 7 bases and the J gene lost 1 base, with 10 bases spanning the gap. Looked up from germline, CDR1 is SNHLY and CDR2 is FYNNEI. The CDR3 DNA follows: TGTGCCAGCATCTCCAGGGCGAACACTGAAGCTTTCTTT. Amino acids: CASISRANTEAFF. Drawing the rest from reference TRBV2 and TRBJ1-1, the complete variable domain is EPEVTQTPSHQVTQMGQEVILRCVPISNHLYFYWYRQILGQKVEFLVSFYNNEISEKSEIFDDQFSVERPDGSNFTLKIRSTKLEDSAMYFCASISRANTEAFFGQGTRLTVV.

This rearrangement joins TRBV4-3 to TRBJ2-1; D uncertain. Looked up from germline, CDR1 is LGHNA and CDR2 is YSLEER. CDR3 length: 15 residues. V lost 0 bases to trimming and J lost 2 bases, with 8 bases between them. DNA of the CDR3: TGCGCCAGCAGCCAAGACTTTGCGCCCTACAATGAGCAGTTCTTC. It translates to CASSQDFAPYNEQFF.